Here is one T cell receptor (beta chain) with its context. This specimen comes from a study of T cells expressing NK-cell markers. Whole-study context: Sorted CD3+CD56-NKG2C+, CD3+CD56+NKG2C- and CD3+CD56+NKG2C+ T cells were the source of the TCR beta repertoires.

TCRdb reanalyzed the 5' RACE reads and collapses them to one entry per CDR3 protein, without DNA. This sample contains about 260,000 distinct CDR3 sequences. CDR1 and CDR2 (germline): DFQATT, SNEGSKA (reference sequence). The CDR3 has 15 residues. The sample consisted of blood T cells: a sorted CD56 or NKG2C T cell subset, CD4+ or CD8+ T cells, or bulk PBMC T cells (not recorded which). This receptor was obtained from a woman between 18 and 70 years old in good health. J is TRBJ2-1 and V is TRBV20-1; checking the TCRdb D call of TRBD2 is not possible without DNA. CDR3 region: CSAIVAGVGYNEQFF.